A selection of T cell receptor beta chains follows, all from one sample in a study of cytotoxic CD8 clonotypes in ibrutinib-treated CLL. TCRdb's copy holds only in-frame clones and misses some; the assay was immunoSEQ multiplex PCR. The sample carries 40,000 or so clones, 55% to 75% recorded once. This specimen consisted of PBMCs, obtained at disease progression, from a patient treated with ibrutinib. Receptor source: a human donor with chronic lymphocytic leukemia. Both conserved end residues are part of each CDR3. The D gene is left open where the match is weak. Size tells how often a clone was seen (once, few, many) or the class of an expanded clone, and some rows leave it out.

d_call: .
v_call: TRBV5-4
clone_size: .
j_call: TRBJ2-1
cdr3_aa: CASSLLVQPTYNEQFF
cdr3_nt: TGTGCCAGCAGCTTGCTGGTCCAGCCTACCTACAATGAGCAGTTCTTC

d_call: TRBD1
v_call: TRBV6-6
clone_size: .
j_call: TRBJ2-7
cdr3_aa: CASRGGDRGYEQYF
cdr3_nt: TGTGCCAGCAGAGGCGGGGACAGGGGCTACGAGCAGTACTTC

d_call: .
v_call: TRBV7-9
clone_size: .
j_call: TRBJ2-7
cdr3_aa: CASSLGFGAYEQYF
cdr3_nt: TGTGCCAGCAGCTTAGGGTTTGGGGCCTACGAGCAGTACTTC

d_call: .
v_call: TRBV11-2
clone_size: .
j_call: TRBJ2-4
cdr3_aa: CASSSGQILAKNIQYF
cdr3_nt: TGTGCCAGCAGCTCCGGACAGATTCTAGCCAAAAACATTCAGTACTTC

d_call: .
v_call: TRBV21-1
clone_size: .
j_call: TRBJ2-7
cdr3_aa: CASSKTTTYEQYF
cdr3_nt: TGTGCCAGCAGCAAAACGACGACCTACGAGCAGTACTTC

d_call: .
v_call: TRBV6-5
clone_size: .
j_call: TRBJ2-7
cdr3_aa: CASSLRDAPYYEQYF
cdr3_nt: TGTGCCAGCAGCCTCAGGGATGCCCCCTACTACGAGCAGTACTTC

d_call: .
v_call: TRBV9
clone_size: few
j_call: TRBJ1-2
cdr3_aa: CASNRVNYGYTF
cdr3_nt: TGTGCCAGCAATCGGGTTAACTATGGCTACACCTTC

d_call: .
v_call: TRBV7-9
clone_size: .
j_call: TRBJ1-4
cdr3_aa: CASSFRAGGSNEKLFF
cdr3_nt: TGTGCCAGCAGCTTTAGGGCGGGCGGCTCTAATGAAAAACTGTTTTTT

d_call: TRBD1
v_call: TRBV7-9
clone_size: .
j_call: TRBJ1-2
cdr3_aa: CASIRQGGNGYTF
cdr3_nt: TGTGCCAGCATCCGACAGGGGGGGAATGGCTACACCTTC

d_call: .
v_call: TRBV28
clone_size: .
j_call: TRBJ2-7
cdr3_aa: CASSLNGYEQYF
cdr3_nt: TGTGCCAGCAGTTTGAACGGATACGAGCAGTACTTC

d_call: .
v_call: TRBV13
clone_size: .
j_call: TRBJ2-3
cdr3_aa: CASSPTQGGVADTQYF
cdr3_nt: TGTGCCAGCAGCCCGACCCAGGGCGGGGTGGCAGATACGCAGTATTTT

d_call: TRBD2
v_call: TRBV5-4
clone_size: .
j_call: TRBJ2-5
cdr3_aa: CASSLSGGERETQYF
cdr3_nt: TGTGCCAGCAGCCTGAGCGGGGGGGAACGAGAGACCCAGTACTTC

d_call: .
v_call: TRBV7-6
clone_size: .
j_call: TRBJ2-7
cdr3_aa: CASSLVGGGAYGVSYEQYF
cdr3_nt: TGTGCCAGCAGCTTAGTCGGAGGGGGCGCATACGGTGTCTCCTACGAGCAGTACTTC

d_call: .
v_call: TRBV7-6
clone_size: .
j_call: TRBJ1-3
cdr3_aa: CASSIRGAGNTIYF
cdr3_nt: TGTGCCAGCAGCATCAGGGGCGCTGGAAACACCATATATTTT

d_call: .
v_call: TRBV5-6
clone_size: .
j_call: TRBJ2-5
cdr3_aa: CASSLGGRQETQYF
cdr3_nt: TGTGCCAGCAGCTTGGGGGGGCGGCAAGAGACCCAGTACTTC

d_call: TRBD1
v_call: TRBV19
clone_size: .
j_call: TRBJ1-2
cdr3_aa: CASDPVYRGEYGYTF
cdr3_nt: TGTGCCAGTGACCCTGTCTACAGGGGGGAATATGGCTACACCTTC

d_call: .
v_call: TRBV2
clone_size: .
j_call: TRBJ2-7
cdr3_aa: CATVFPPAYEQYF
cdr3_nt: TGTGCCACCGTATTCCCACCCGCCTACGAGCAGTACTTC

d_call: .
v_call: TRBV10-3
clone_size: .
j_call: TRBJ2-7
cdr3_aa: CATQDTGPYEQYF
cdr3_nt: TGTGCCACCCAAGACACCGGCCCCTACGAGCAGTACTTC

d_call: .
v_call: TRBV6-1
clone_size: .
j_call: TRBJ1-5
cdr3_aa: CASSDPYKANQPQHF
cdr3_nt: TGTGCCAGCAGTGATCCCTACAAGGCTAATCAGCCCCAGCATTTT

d_call: .
v_call: TRBV28
clone_size: .
j_call: TRBJ2-5
cdr3_aa: CASSRPSAKETQYF
cdr3_nt: TGTGCCAGCAGCCGACCTTCTGCGAAAGAGACCCAGTACTTC

d_call: .
v_call: TRBV6-1
clone_size: medium-sized
j_call: TRBJ2-3
cdr3_aa: CASSEGEMWRPRPIDDTQYF
cdr3_nt: TGTGCCAGCAGTGAGGGGGAAATGTGGCGACCGAGGCCGATTGATGATACGCAGTATTTT